This is a list of T cell receptor beta chains from one sample in a study of T cells in Graves' hyperthyroidism and ophthalmopathy. TCRdb re-analysed the multiplex PCR reads in MiXCR, keeping a single row per CDR3 protein. This sample has 500,000 to 650,000 distinct CDR3 sequences; 12% to 15% occur once, and the top ten carry around 13%. What was sequenced was blood. Every receptor here comes from a woman between 35 and 50 years old with Graves' hyperthyroidism. Each CDR3 is given with its conserved first and last residue.

V: TRBV20-1
J: TRBJ1-5
CDR3: CSARWVDQPQHF

V: TRBV28
J: TRBJ2-7
CDR3: CASSTSRDPSYEQYF

V: TRBV3-1
J: TRBJ2-5
CDR3: CASSQATPQETQYF

V: TRBV7-9
J: TRBJ1-1
CDR3: CASSFPGSDTEAFF

V: TRBV3-1
J: TRBJ2-7
CDR3: CASSQITGSSYEQYF

V: TRBV11-2
J: TRBJ2-1
CDR3: CASSPSFGEQFF

V: TRBV9
J: TRBJ1-6
CDR3: CASSSRTGSNSPLHF

V: TRBV18
J: TRBJ1-1
CDR3: CASSQVQGFEAFF

V: TRBV28
J: TRBJ1-5
CDR3: CASSHPRLVGDQPQHF

V: TRBV10-2
J: TRBJ1-1
CDR3: CASSQGQAGTEAFF

V: TRBV30
J: TRBJ2-3
CDR3: CAWRTDTDTQYF

V: TRBV20-1
J: TRBJ2-7
CDR3: CSTRRTSGIDSYEQYF

V: TRBV5-5
J: TRBJ2-2
CDR3: CASWDGTAANTGELFF

V: TRBV20-1
J: TRBJ2-5
CDR3: CSARSLAAYQETQYF

V: TRBV12-3/TRBV12-4
J: TRBJ2-7
CDR3: CANSQGYEQHF

V: TRBV12-3/TRBV12-4
J: TRBJ2-7
CDR3: CASSLMTGYEQYF

V: TRBV9
J: TRBJ2-2
CDR3: CASSSSTGQGIAGELFF

V: TRBV5-1
J: TRBJ2-3
CDR3: CASSPGLAGGIGTDTQYF

V: TRBV30
J: TRBJ1-5
CDR3: CAWSRGESQPQHF

V: TRBV13
J: TRBJ2-3
CDR3: CASSFRTGDVRSTDTQYF

V: TRBV2
J: TRBJ2-5
CDR3: CASTGGIRETQYF

V: TRBV9
J: TRBJ2-7
CDR3: CASSPNRDSSYEQYF

V: TRBV7-9
J: TRBJ1-3
CDR3: CASTKGQTSGNTIYF

V: TRBV5-8
J: TRBJ2-1
CDR3: CASSSDRGRPSNEQFF

V: TRBV11-3
J: TRBJ1-4
CDR3: CASSNGLGQGHEKLFF

V: TRBV13
J: TRBJ2-1
CDR3: CASSALKGGSSYNEQFF

V: TRBV20-1
J: TRBJ2-7
CDR3: CSARLRGGRAYEQYF

V: TRBV4-1
J: TRBJ2-1
CDR3: CASSPRQGFNEQFF